Reported below is one T cell receptor (beta chain). The antigen this receptor binds is unknown. Base qualities are not at hand, and no much larger clone is one base apart. The same CDR3 is also encoded by other DNA sequences in this sample. V is pruned by 6 bases and J by 5 bases, leaving 3 bases of the junction without a gene match. CDR1 and CDR2, looked up from the germline V gene, are WSHSY and SAAADI. Spanning cysteine to phenylalanine, the CDR3 consists of 13 amino acids. The sequence is cut down to CDR3 DNA, 39 bases in frame from base 1. The source of the sample is a study of T cell changes during pregnancy in multiple sclerosis (dated by TCRdb to about 2019). Looking at the study overall: In women with multiple sclerosis, the researchers looked at how the T cell repertoire shifted as pregnancy progressed.

Receptor amplification or capture employed the immunoSEQ multiplex PCR assay. Not all clones reach the TCRdb copy of this immuneACCESS table, which keeps in-frame sequences only. Checked studies attribute under half of the gap to unresolved V genes and leave the rest unexplained. The table for this sample lists around 36,000 clones; about 93% of them were counted only once. The ten most abundant clones make up around 0.45% of the sample. The sample here was CD4+ T cells from peripheral blood mononuclear cells, taken in the third trimester of pregnancy. This chain joins TRBV10-2 to TRBJ1-1; the junction holds 10 bases that match TRBD1. The sequence was obtained from a female donor with multiple sclerosis, enrolled in a pregnancy study. The nucleotide sequence is given as TGCGCCAGCAGCGACAGGGGGCAAACTGAAGCTTTCTTT. Its translation is CASSDRGQTEAFF.